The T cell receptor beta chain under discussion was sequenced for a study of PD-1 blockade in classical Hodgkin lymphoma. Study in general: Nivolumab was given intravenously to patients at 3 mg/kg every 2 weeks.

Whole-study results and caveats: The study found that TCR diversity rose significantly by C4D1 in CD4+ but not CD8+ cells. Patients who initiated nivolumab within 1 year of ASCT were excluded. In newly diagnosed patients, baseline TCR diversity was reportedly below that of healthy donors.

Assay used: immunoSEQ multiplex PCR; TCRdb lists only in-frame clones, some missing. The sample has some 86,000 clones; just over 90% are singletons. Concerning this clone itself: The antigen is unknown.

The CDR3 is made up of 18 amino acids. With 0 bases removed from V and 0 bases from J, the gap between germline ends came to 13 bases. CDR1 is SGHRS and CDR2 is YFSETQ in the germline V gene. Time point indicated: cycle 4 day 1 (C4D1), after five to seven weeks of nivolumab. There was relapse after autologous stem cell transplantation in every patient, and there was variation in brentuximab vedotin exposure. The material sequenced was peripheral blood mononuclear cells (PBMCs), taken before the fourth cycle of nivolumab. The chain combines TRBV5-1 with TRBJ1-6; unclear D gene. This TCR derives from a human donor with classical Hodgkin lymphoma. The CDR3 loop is CASSLVRTESSYNSPLHF. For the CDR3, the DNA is TGCGCCAGCAGCTTGGTAAGGACCGAGAGCTCCTATAATTCACCCCTCCACTTT.